The 32 T cell receptor beta chains given below trace back to one sample, sequenced in a study of T cells in Graves' hyperthyroidism and ophthalmopathy. RNA transcripts gave rise to amplified TCR beta CDR3 regions. An initial round of RT-PCR targeting the TCR CDR3 relied on the HTBI primer set. TCRdb re-derived calls from the multiplex PCR reads in MiXCR, one entry per CDR3 protein. The sample holds hundreds of thousands of distinct CDR3 sequences; 15% to 17% are singletons and the top ten take around 7.7%. The sample consisted of blood. These receptors came from a woman aged 18-29 years with Graves' hyperthyroidism.

The CDR3 here is CSARSGGAGNEQFF. The CDR3 DNA reads TGCAGTGCCCGTAGCGGGGGGGCCGGCAATGAGCAGTTCTTC. J is TRBJ2-1 and V is TRBV20-1, with 11 bases fitting TRBD2. V trimming: 6 bases; J trimming: 6 bases; junction bases outside the gene matches: 7. The CDR3 contains 14 residues. Per germline, CDR1 DFQATT and CDR2 SNEGSKA (reference sequence).

This clonotype was observed a few times. This may be a read error: a much more frequent sequence differs by one nucleotide. The genes are TRBV20-1 and TRBJ2-6; 7 bases fit TRBD1. Trimming cost V 2 bases and J 2 bases; bases outside gene matches: 12. Germline values: CDR1 DFQATT, CDR2 SNEGSKA (reference sequence). This CDR3 region has 18 residues. The CDR3 sequence is CSARSGQESRAGANVLTF. The CDR3 bases are TGCAGTGCTAGAAGTGGACAGGAATCCAGGGCTGGGGCCAACGTCCTGACTTTC.

This clonotype was seen a handful of times. V and J are TRBV15 and TRBJ1-1, with D perhaps matching TRBD1 (6 bases). The CDR3 consists of 15 residues. Germline values: CDR1 LNHNV, CDR2 YYDKDF (reference sequence). Deletions cut 0 bases from V and 6 bases from J, with 14 bases between. The CDR3 DNA follows: TGTGCCACCAGCAGAGATGAGGGGGGCAGCGCTGAAGCTTTCTTT. It translates to CATSRDEGGSAEAFF.

This clonotype has just a few counts. V and J are TRBV30 and TRBJ1-5; 10 nucleotides line up with TRBD1. The CDR3 contains 16 residues. Trimming removed 2 bases from V and 4 bases from J; junction bases left unmatched: 8. Germline V gene lookup returns CDR1 GTSNPN and CDR2 SVGIG (reference sequence). In DNA form, the CDR3 reads TGTGCCTGGAGTTACCCGGGACAGGGGAGAAATCAGCCCCAGCATTTT. Encoded protein: CAWSYPGQGRNQPQHF.

This clonotype showed up many times. This rearrangement joins TRBV6-1 to TRBJ1-3, with D tentatively TRBD1 (5 bases). CDR3 length: 16 residues. Trimming took 7 bases from V and 2 from J, leaving 18 bases between them. From germline, CDR1 is MNHNS and CDR2 SASEGT. Here the CDR3 DNA reads TGTGCCAGCATGACGCTCAGGGATTTCGCTGGAAACACCATATATTTT. This sequence encodes CASMTLRDFAGNTIYF.

The chain has TRBV7-3 and TRBJ2-1; 7 nucleotides align to TRBD2. Germline-derived CDR1 and CDR2 are SGHTA and FQGTGA. The CDR3 has 15 amino acids. Trimming at V came to 1 base and at J to 9 bases, leaving 9 bases not matched to a gene. CDR3 sequence: CASSLRLAERAEQFF. CDR3 sequence (DNA): TGTGCCAGCAGCTTAAGGCTAGCGGAGAGGGCTGAGCAGTTCTTC.

The sample holds many counts of this clonotype. The J gene is TRBJ2-5, the V gene TRBV7-9; D is perhaps TRBD1 (6 bases). V lost 5 bases, J lost 5 bases, and 18 bases lay in between. This CDR3 has 15 residues. Germline CDR1 reads SEHNR; CDR2 reads FQNEAQ (reference sequence). The CDR3 here is CASSPPNREGETQYF. CDR3 nucleotides: TGTGCCAGCAGCCCACCGAACAGGGAAGGCGAGACCCAGTACTTC.

Ten or more counts support this clonotype. An end of the junction does not agree with germline; a read error may underlie this. The chain has TRBV4-1 and TRBJ2-3; D gene unclear. CDR1 MGHRA and CDR2 YSYEKL come from the germline V gene. The CDR3 consists of 13 residues. The CDR3 DNA is TGTGCCAGCAAGGTGGCCAGCACAGATACGCAGTATTTT. Protein sequence: CASKVASTDTQYF.

This clonotype was counted at least ten times. The chain is built from TRBV5-1 and TRBJ2-3, with unresolved D. This CDR3 spans 14 amino acids. The germline V gene encodes CDR1 SGHRS and CDR2 YFSETQ. V was clipped by 2 bases and J by 2 bases, with 9 bases between them. This CDR3 reads CASSFLYLTDTQYF. DNA of the CDR3: TGCGCCAGCAGCTTTCTATACCTCACAGATACGCAGTATTTT.

On this clonotype itself: This is likely a read error, given that the CDR3 carries no conserved phenylalanine or tryptophan at its end. This chain uses TRBV18 with TRBJ1-3; D not certain. Looked up from germline, CDR1 is KGHSH and CDR2 is LQKENI. This CDR3 has 16 residues. The chain's CDR3 is CAGSPAEALLGNTIYS. CDR3 DNA: TGTGCCGGCTCACCAGCAGAGGCCCTCCTCGGAAACACCATATATTCT.

In its sample, this clonotype was seen many times. The rearrangement links TRBV13 to TRBJ1-2; 7 bases map to TRBD1. This CDR3 has 14 amino acids. V was clipped by 2 bases and J by 5 bases; unmatched bases: 5. The germline gives CDR1 PRHDT, CDR2 FYEKMQ (reference sequence). This chain's CDR3 is CASSLKGALYGYTF. Written as DNA, the CDR3 is TGTGCCAGCAGCTTAAAGGGGGCCCTATATGGCTACACCTTC. Variable domain in full (rest from reference TRBV13 and TRBJ1-2): AAGVIQSPRHLIKEKRETATLKCYPIPRHDTVYWYQQGPGQDPQFLISFYEKMQSDKGSIPDRFSAQQFSDYHSELNMSSLELGDSALYFCASSLKGALYGYTFGSGTRLTVV.

The gene calls are TRBV6-1 and TRBJ1-1; possible D gene TRBD1, 6 bases. The germline gives CDR1 MNHNS, CDR2 SASEGT. V was cut by 10 bases and J by 0 bases, with 18 bases left in between. The CDR3 has 15 residues. The CDR3 DNA sequence: TGTGCCACCGACTTGAACGGACAGATGAACACTGAAGCTTTCTTT. This codes for CATDLNGQMNTEAFF.

This clonotype was recorded many times. This sequence joins TRBV28 and TRBJ2-5; D ambiguous. CDR1 MDHEN and CDR2 SYDVKM come from the germline V gene. Trimming removed 5 bases from V and 5 bases from J, with 3 bases in between. CDR3 length: 10 residues. The chain's CDR3 is CASSDETQYF. In DNA form, the CDR3 reads TGTGCCAGCAGTGATGAGACCCAGTACTTC.

Comments on this clonotype: Given a much more abundant clone one base away, this may be a read error. The chain links TRBV12-3 or TRBV12-4 to TRBJ2-3; D is perhaps TRBD2 (6 bases). This CDR3 contains 14 residues. Trimming took 0 bases from V and 10 from J, leaving 14 bases between them. The CDR3 DNA is TGTGCCAGCAGTTTAGCGCAGGGAGGTGATGCGCAGTATTTT. Translation: CASSLAQGGDAQYF.

As concerns this clonotype: This may be a read error, as it is one base from a much larger clone. This CDR3 reads CAWSAPGQSTRELFF. As DNA, the CDR3 is TGTGCCTGGAGTGCCCCGGGACAGTCCACCCGGGAGCTGTTTTTT. The gene calls are TRBV30 and TRBJ2-2; the match to TRBD1 covers 7 bases. This CDR3 spans 15 amino acids. The germline V gene encodes CDR1 GTSNPN and CDR2 SVGIG (reference sequence).

This clonotype has at least ten counts. The genes are TRBV2 and TRBJ1-5; a weak D match, TRBD1 (5 bases). CDR1 SNHLY and CDR2 FYNNEI come from the germline V gene. The CDR3 runs to 13 residues. Trimming stripped 6 bases from V and 4 bases from J, with 10 bases between. DNA of the CDR3: TGTGCCAGCAGGGACCAGGGTAATCAGCCCCAGCATTTT. Its translation: CASRDQGNQPQHF.

This clonotype was seen ten or more times. The V and J genes are TRBV15 and TRBJ2-3, with TRBD2 matching 9 bases. V shed 0 bases, J shed 2 bases, and the junction held 3 bases outside the gene matches. Germline CDR1 is LNHNV and CDR2 is YYDKDF (reference sequence). The CDR3 is 16 amino acids. In nucleotides, the CDR3 is TGTGCCACCAGCAGAGATCCTAGCGGGATCACAGATACGCAGTATTTT. It specifies CATSRDPSGITDTQYF.

The gene calls are TRBV9 and TRBJ1-2; perhaps TRBD1 as D (6 bases). The CDR3 length is 15 residues. CDR1 and CDR2 (germline): SGDLS, YYNGEE. Trimming pared 1 base from V and 8 bases from J, leaving 18 bases between. CDR3 sequence (DNA): TGTGCCAGCAGCGTACGGACAGTCCCCCTATGGGGCTACACCTTC. Its translation is CASSVRTVPLWGYTF.

This clonotype came up a few times. The rearrangement uses TRBV10-3 and TRBJ2-3; TRBD1 agrees at 7 bases. This CDR3 comprises 13 residues. Looked up from germline, CDR1 is ENHRY and CDR2 is SYGVKD. V trimming: 7 bases; J trimming: 1 base; junction bases outside the gene matches: 2. The CDR3 DNA reads TGTGCCATCATCGGGACAGGCACAGATACGCAGTATTTT. Protein product: CAIIGTGTDTQYF.

The chain has TRBV28 and TRBJ2-1, with a possible D match to TRBD2 (7 bases). The V end was cut by 6 bases, the J end by 5 bases, with 20 bases between. This CDR3 is 16 amino acids long. Germline CDR1 MDHEN, CDR2 SYDVKM. The CDR3 spells CASRGAGAGENNEQFF. The CDR3 DNA sequence: TGTGCCAGCAGGGGGGCAGGTGCGGGAGAAAACAATGAGCAGTTCTTC.

This clonotype was seen a handful of times. This chain links TRBV20-1 with TRBJ1-2; TRBD1 matches at 8 bases. After removal of 6 bases from V and 4 bases from J, the junction contained 16 bases not matched to a gene. The CDR3 contains 16 residues. Germline CDR1 DFQATT, CDR2 SNEGSKA (reference sequence). This CDR3 is CSAPDRVKAYSYGYTF. CDR3 sequence (DNA): TGCAGTGCGCCGGACAGGGTCAAAGCCTACTCCTATGGCTACACCTTC.

The V gene is TRBV20-1, the J gene TRBJ1-4, with a possible D match to TRBD1 (6 bases). Germline V gene sequence: CDR1 DFQATT, CDR2 SNEGSKA (reference sequence). Deletions cut 3 bases from V and 8 bases from J, with 13 bases between. The CDR3 sequence is 13 residues long. The CDR3 loop reads CSARRGGQEKLFF. CDR3 in DNA: TGCAGTGCTAGGAGGGGGGGCCAGGAAAAACTGTTTTTT.

V gene TRBV20-1 combines with J gene TRBJ2-5; TRBD2 matches at 9 bases. Germline assignment: CDR1 DFQATT and CDR2 SNEGSKA (reference sequence). V dropped 3 bases and J dropped 4; count of bases not matched to a gene: 15. This CDR3 region has 17 residues. The CDR3 loop is CSARRPGTAGGAETQYF. The CDR3 coding sequence is TGCAGTGCTAGGAGACCCGGGACGGCGGGAGGGGCAGAGACCCAGTACTTC.

This clonotype has ten or more counts. The chain employs TRBV5-1 and TRBJ2-5; 9 bases match TRBD1. CDR3 length: 16 amino acids. The germline V gene has CDR1 SGHRS and CDR2 YFSETQ. Trimming took 2 bases from V and 3 from J; bases not matched to a gene: 8. The CDR3 DNA is TGCGCCAGCAGCTTCGGAACCGGGACAGGGAAAGAGACCCAGTACTTC. Amino acids: CASSFGTGTGKETQYF.

Ten or more counts support this clonotype. J is TRBJ1-2 and V is TRBV4-2; the D is unclear. The germline gives CDR1 LGHNA, CDR2 YNFKEQ. The CDR3 is 16 residues long. The V end lost 1 base, the J end lost 5 bases, and 17 bases lay between the germline ends. The CDR3: CASSQVTSDTMYGYTF. The CDR3, as DNA: TGTGCCAGCAGCCAAGTCACCAGTGATACGATGTATGGCTACACCTTC.

This clonotype was seen repeatedly, ten times or more. The chain recombines TRBV6-1 with TRBJ1-1, with TRBD1 matching 7 bases. This CDR3 region has 13 residues. The V segment lost 8 bases and the J segment 6 bases; nucleotides outside the gene matches: 9. Germline V lookup: CDR1 MNHNS, CDR2 SASEGT. The CDR3 region has the DNA TGTGCCAGCCACCGACAGGGAGGATCTGAAGCTTTCTTT. Protein: CASHRQGGSEAFF.

This clonotype showed up many times. The gene calls are TRBV2 and TRBJ2-7; 13 nucleotides match TRBD2. CDR1 and CDR2 from the germline V gene are SNHLY and FYNNEI. Losses at the gene ends were 8 bases for V and 4 bases for J; bases not matched to a gene: 8. The CDR3 runs to 15 residues. The CDR3 reads CASRTSGGRGYEQYF. CDR3 nucleotides: TGTGCCAGCCGGACTAGCGGGGGCAGAGGATACGAGCAGTACTTC.

There are many counts of this clonotype. The V and J genes are TRBV3-1 and TRBJ1-2, with no clear D. There are 13 residues in the CDR3. Germline CDR1 is LGHDT and CDR2 is YNNKEL (reference sequence). V lost 1 base and J 4 bases, leaving 7 bases between the germline ends. CDR3 sequence (DNA): TGTGCCAGCAGCCAAGGAAACTTCTATGGCTACACCTTC. Translation gives CASSQGNFYGYTF.

In this sample, this clonotype turned up many times. The chain carries TRBV20-1 and TRBJ2-1; a possible D gene is TRBD2 (5 bases). This CDR3 has 13 amino acids. Trimming took 0 bases from V and 6 from J, leaving 9 bases between them. Germline lookup yields CDR1 DFQATT and CDR2 SNEGSKA (reference sequence). The CDR3: CSARDPSSNEQFF. The CDR3 DNA reads as TGCAGTGCTAGAGATCCTAGCAGCAATGAGCAGTTCTTC.

A few counts support this clonotype. The chain combines TRBV4-2 with TRBJ2-7, with D perhaps TRBD1 or TRBD2 (6 bases each). This CDR3 spans 17 amino acids. Trimming took off 0 bases at V and 2 bases at J, with 17 bases between the two ends. Germline V lookup: CDR1 LGHNA, CDR2 YNFKEQ. The CDR3 protein is CASSQEGLGGLTYEQYF. The CDR3, as DNA: TGTGCCAGCAGCCAAGAAGGGCTGGGGGGCCTAACCTACGAGCAGTACTTC.

This clonotype has ten or more counts. The chain recombines TRBV5-1 with TRBJ2-5; 9 positions match TRBD2. The V segment lost 3 bases and the J segment 5 bases; nucleotides outside the gene matches: 8. The germline gives CDR1 SGHRS, CDR2 YFSETQ. The CDR3 is made up of 15 amino acids. CDR3 coding DNA: TGCGCCAGCAGCTCCCGCGGGGGGGCCGGCGAGACCCAGTACTTC. Its translation is CASSSRGGAGETQYF.

This clonotype was found many times. This sequence joins TRBV19 and TRBJ1-5, with D uncertain. The V end was cut by 3 bases, the J end by 2 bases, with 8 bases between. The CDR3 totals 14 residues. In germline, CDR1 is LNHDA, CDR2 SQIVND (reference sequence). Here the CDR3 DNA reads TGTGCCAGTAGTATCGACGCGGGCAATCAGCCCCAGCATTTT. This encodes CASSIDAGNQPQHF.